The 2 T cell receptor beta chains presented below share a single source sample, sequenced in a study of cytomegalovirus exposure and HLA in healthy donors. PCR was performed using 60 Vbeta and 13 Jbeta primers. Libraries were prepared by immunoSEQ multiplex PCR; TCRdb keeps only in-frame clonotypes and omits some of them. The table lists a few hundred thousand clones, under 90% of them singletons, with approximately 0.3% in the top ten. Sequencing was carried out using PBMCs. Receptors originate from a girl aged 2 to 10 in good health and CMV-seronegative.

The CDR3: CASSERWGAGASYNEQFF. The CDR3 bases are TGTGCCAGCAGTGAAAGATGGGGGGCGGGAGCTTCCTACAATGAGCAGTTCTTC. The chain employs TRBV6-1 and TRBJ2-1; perhaps TRBD2 as D (7 bases). The CDR3 has 18 residues. Germline CDR1 MNHNS, CDR2 SASEGT. Trimming cost V 2 bases and J 1 base, with 18 bases left between them.

The chain is built from TRBV7-6 and TRBJ2-7, with a weak D call TRBD2 (5 bases). Germline CDR1 SGHVS, CDR2 FNYEAQ. V dropped 1 base and J dropped 4 bases, with 20 bases sitting between them. CDR3 length: 17 amino acids. The CDR3 region has the DNA TGTGCCAGCAGCTTAGGGACCTCCCTCGGAGCGGAGTACGAGCAGTACTTC. This encodes CASSLGTSLGAEYEQYF.